This T cell receptor (beta chain) originates from a study of cytomegalovirus exposure and HLA in healthy donors. About the research overall: A subsequent analysis stated that the 95 to 150 validation repertoires were run on the same platform as the approximately 700 first-cohort repertoires. Regarding the study as a whole: In vitro checks showed that a few CMV-associated chains really do target CMV antigens.

Germline lookup yields CDR1 MNHNS and CDR2 SASEGT. The J segment lost 6 bases and the V segment lost 7 bases, leaving 8 bases of the junction unmatched. This CDR3 has 14 amino acids. The repertoire was sequenced with immunoSEQ multiplex PCR; TCRdb's copy has only in-frame clones and lacks some. Of about 56,000 clones in the sample, around 94% were seen once. Concerning this clone: The antigen remains unidentified.

The chain combines TRBV6-1 with TRBJ2-3; 9 nucleotides align to TRBD1. The source is a man between 18 and 29 years old in good health and CMV-seronegative. The source material was PBMCs. The CDR3, as DNA: TGTGCCAGCAATCTGGGACAGGGCCCCGATACGCAGTATTTT. This codes for CASNLGQGPDTQYF.